What follows describes a single T cell receptor (beta chain). This record comes from a study of blood T cell repertoires in COVID-19. Study overall: The United States, Italy and Spain supplied acute and convalescent COVID-19 samples. PBMCs, B-cell-depleted T cells, or T cells provided the cDNA or gDNA that made up the material.

Trimming removed 3 bases at V and 3 bases at J, with 11 bases between. The germline CDR1 and CDR2 sequences are SGHNT and YENEEA. The CDR3 is made up of 15 amino acids. Source study methods: Amplification with reference gene primers provided the estimates of nucleated cell counts. Libraries were prepared by immunoSEQ multiplex PCR; TCRdb keeps only in-frame clonotypes and omits some of them. From that table come the V and J calls and clone size; the DNA was used to work out D and trimming. The sample comprises some 250,000 clones, roughly 82% of which are singletons, and about 12% rests with the top ten.

The V gene is TRBV11-3, the J gene TRBJ2-2; D is unresolved. The receptor comes from a man older than 75 with acute or convalescent COVID-19. The sequencing input was peripheral blood. For the CDR3, the DNA is TGTGCCAGCAGCTTTAACCTGGCGGACACCGGGGAGCTGTTTTTT. Protein sequence: CASSFNLADTGELFF.